The rows below give T cell receptor beta chains drawn from one sample of a study of blood T cell repertoires in COVID-19. Profiling relied on immunoSEQ multiplex PCR, and the TCRdb table lists in-frame clones only, not all of them. The profile covers roughly 72,000 clones, with roughly 87% appearing a single time and roughly 15% taken by the ten largest. The sample consisted of peripheral blood. These receptors came from a woman at least 80 years old with acute or convalescent COVID-19. Both conserved end residues are part of each CDR3. A D gene is named only where the DNA matches it firmly. Only part of the rows carry a size: once, few, many, or a class if the clone is expanded.

.	.	TRBJ1-4	TRBV29-1	TGCAGCGCCTCTGGGGACTCAAATGAAAAACTGTTTTTT	CSASGDSNEKLFF
.	.	TRBJ2-1	TRBV11-2	TGTGCCAGCAGCCTAGCCGGGACTTCCGTGGGGCAGTTCTTC	CASSLAGTSVGQFF
.	TRBD2	TRBJ2-3	TRBV3-1/TRBV3-2	TGTGCCAGCAGCCAAGGGGAGAGAACTTGGACTAGCGGGAGTTCCCCAGATACGCAGTATTTT	CASSQGERTWTSGSSPDTQYF
.	TRBD1	TRBJ1-5	TRBV28	TGTGCCAGCAGTTTATCCGAGTGGTTGACAGGGGGCTTTCGGAATCAGCCCCAGCATTTT	CASSLSEWLTGGFRNQPQHF
.	TRBD2	TRBJ2-1	TRBV10-3	TGTGCCATCAGTCCTCTGAGCGGGAACGCCTACAATGAGCAGTTCTTC	CAISPLSGNAYNEQFF
.	TRBD1	TRBJ2-7	TRBV29-1	TGCAGCGTTCCGGGACAGGGGCTATACGAGCAGTACTTC	CSVPGQGLYEQYF
.	.	TRBJ2-3	TRBV30	TGTGCCTGGAGTGTACGAACAGGGCAAAAAGATACGCAGTATTTT	CAWSVRTGQKDTQYF
once	TRBD1	TRBJ2-7	TRBV29-1	TGCAGCGTGGGGGACAGTTCCTACGAGCAGTACTTC	CSVGDSSYEQYF
.	TRBD1	TRBJ2-5	TRBV29-1	TGCAGCGTTGCTGCTAAGGGGGCGGTGAGAGAGACCCAGTACTTC	CSVAAKGAVRETQYF
.	.	TRBJ2-1	TRBV6-6	TGTGCCAGCAGACTCCCTAGCGGAGAGGGGGATGAGCAGTTCTTC	CASRLPSGEGDEQFF
few	TRBD2	TRBJ2-3	TRBV5-1	TGCGCCAGCAGCTTGGAGGGGACTATCGGAGATACGCAGTATTTT	CASSLEGTIGDTQYF
.	TRBD1	TRBJ2-7	TRBV29-1	TGCAGCGTTGATGTCGGGACAGAGAGTTACGAGCAGTACTTC	CSVDVGTESYEQYF
.	TRBD2	TRBJ2-3	TRBV28	TGTGCCAGCAGTCCACAACTAGCGGGAGGAGCGGATACGCAGTATTTT	CASSPQLAGGADTQYF